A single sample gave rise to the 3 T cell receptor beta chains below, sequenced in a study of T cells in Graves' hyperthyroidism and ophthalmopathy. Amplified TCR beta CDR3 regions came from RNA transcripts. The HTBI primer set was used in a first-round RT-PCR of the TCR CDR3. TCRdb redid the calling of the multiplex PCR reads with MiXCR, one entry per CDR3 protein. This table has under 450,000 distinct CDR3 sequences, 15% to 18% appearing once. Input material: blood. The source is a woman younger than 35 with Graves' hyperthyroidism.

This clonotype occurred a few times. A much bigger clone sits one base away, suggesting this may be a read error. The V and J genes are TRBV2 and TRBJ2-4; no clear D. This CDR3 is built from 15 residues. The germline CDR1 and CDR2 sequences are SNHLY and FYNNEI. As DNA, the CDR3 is TGTGCCAGCAGGGTAGGCGGCTTAGCCAAAACCATTCAGTACTTC. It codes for CASRVGGLAKTIQYF.

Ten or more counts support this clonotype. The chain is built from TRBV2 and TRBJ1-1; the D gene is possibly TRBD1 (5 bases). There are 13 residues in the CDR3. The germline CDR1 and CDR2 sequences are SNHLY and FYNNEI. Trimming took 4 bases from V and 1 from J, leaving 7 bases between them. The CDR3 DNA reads TGTGCCAGCAGTGGCGGGGGGAACACTGAAGCTTTCTTT. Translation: CASSGGGNTEAFF. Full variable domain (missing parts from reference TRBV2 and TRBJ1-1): EPEVTQTPSHQVTQMGQEVILRCVPISNHLYFYWYRQILGQKVEFLVSFYNNEISEKSEIFDDQFSVERPDGSNFTLKIRSTKLEDSAMYFCASSGGGNTEAFFGQGTRLTVV.

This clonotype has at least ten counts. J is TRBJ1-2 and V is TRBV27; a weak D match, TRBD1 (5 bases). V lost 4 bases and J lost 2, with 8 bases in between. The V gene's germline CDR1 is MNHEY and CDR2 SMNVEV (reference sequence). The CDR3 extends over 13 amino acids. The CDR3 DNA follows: TGTGCCAGCAGTTGGGACGGGAACTATGGCTACACCTTC. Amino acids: CASSWDGNYGYTF.